This T cell receptor (beta chain) emerged from a study of Ad26.COV2.S vaccination and SARS-CoV-2 variants. Study as a whole: The donor participated in the COV1001 trial, in its Ad26.COV2.S arm. Ad26.COV2.S shots went into the muscle once or twice, 56 days apart.

Study observations and caveats: Vaccine and placebo recipients had comparable breadth of non-spike TCRs.

This CDR3 is built from 15 residues. The germline V gene has CDR1 LNHDA and CDR2 SQIVND (reference sequence). V shed 7 bases and J 3 bases; nucleotides not matched to a gene: 7. Assay: immunoSEQ multiplex PCR; the TCRdb copy retains only in-frame clones and omits some. The data contain about 500,000 clones, 70% to 90% of them singletons. Treatment specified: about 20 received Ad26.COV2.S at low or high dose, single or two shots; about 5 received placebo; per-sample allocation not given. Sampling was done on day 63 after the first vaccine or placebo injection. An 18-55-year-old adult in Boston served as donor. With regard to this clone: Its target is not known.

This TCR derives from a person aged 18-65 years who received the Ad26.COV2.S COVID-19 vaccine or a placebo. The sequences come from peripheral blood, collected in a trial of Ad26.COV2.S vaccine versus placebo. The chain employs TRBV19 and TRBJ1-2, with TRBD1 identical over 11 bases. As DNA, the CDR3 is TGTGCCAGTACGCGCCAGGGACAGGGGGACTATGGCTACACCTTC. The encoded protein is CASTRQGQGDYGYTF.